Following are 23 T cell receptor beta chains from one sample sequenced in a study of shared clonotypes between healthy human individuals. Clones were sequenced by immunoSEQ multiplex PCR, and TCRdb holds only the in-frame ones, with some missing. The repertoire holds approximately 980,000 clones, more than 75% seen once, with roughly 1.5% in the top ten. Sequenced material: memory CD4+ T cells sorted from blood. As to subset: CD45RA-negative fraction. These receptor sequences come from a man between 18 and 35 years old in good health.

The chain uses TRBV19 and TRBJ2-5, with D hard to call. This CDR3 spans 14 amino acids. V lost 0 bases and J 5 bases, leaving 10 bases between the germline ends. Germline V CDR1 and CDR2: LNHDA, SQIVND (reference sequence). CDR3 nucleotide sequence: TGTGCCAGTAGTATAGAGGGTACCCGTGAGACCCAGTACTTC. This translates into CASSIEGTRETQYF.

The J gene is TRBJ2-7, the V gene TRBV30, with D possibly being TRBD1 (5 bases). Trimming shortened V by 0 bases and J by 2 bases, and 11 bases separated the two germline ends. The CDR3 covers 14 residues. Germline lookup yields CDR1 GTSNPN and CDR2 SVGIG (reference sequence). CDR3 in amino acids: CAWSVQVAPYEQYF. The DNA of the CDR3 is TGTGCCTGGAGTGTACAGGTAGCCCCCTACGAGCAGTACTTC.

The rearrangement links TRBV5-4 to TRBJ2-3, with no clear D. The germline CDR1 and CDR2 sequences are SGHNT and YYREEE (reference sequence). Deletions cut 3 bases from V and 6 bases from J, with 8 bases between. This CDR3 contains 12 residues. Here the CDR3 reads CASSSRVDTQYF. For the CDR3, the DNA is TGTGCCAGCAGCTCTAGAGTGGATACGCAGTATTTT.

The chain has TRBV7-2 and TRBJ1-4, with D possibly TRBD1 on 5 matching bases. Trimming stripped 5 bases from V and 14 bases from J, with 18 bases between. Germline V gene data show CDR1 as SGHTA and CDR2 as FQGNSA. The CDR3 length is 13 residues. Here the CDR3 reads CASSPTGRNGLFF. The CDR3 DNA is TGTGCCAGCAGCCCTACGGGGCGAAATGGGCTGTTTTTT.

This chain connects TRBV6-1 to TRBJ1-2, with D tentatively TRBD1 (5 bases). V dropped 4 bases and J dropped 0 bases, with 18 bases sitting between them. Germline CDR1 reads MNHNS; CDR2 reads SASEGT. CDR3 length: 17 residues. CDR3 sequence reads: CASSVDRKSLTNYGYTF. DNA of the CDR3: TGTGCCAGCAGTGTCGACAGAAAGAGCCTTACTAACTATGGCTACACCTTC.

The V gene is TRBV19, the J gene TRBJ2-1; D uncertain. This CDR3 has 13 amino acids. V gave up 3 bases and J gave up 9 bases, with 12 bases separating them. Germline V gene lookup returns CDR1 LNHDA and CDR2 SQIVND (reference sequence). The CDR3 sequence is CASSIGRVGEQFF. For the CDR3, the DNA is TGTGCCAGTAGTATCGGGCGTGTTGGTGAGCAGTTCTTC.

The table lists this clone with a count of one. The sample holds other DNA sequences that translate to the same CDR3. The CDR3 region has the DNA TGTGCCAGCAGCTTGGTTGGGTCTGGAAACACCATATATTTT. Translation: CASSLVGSGNTIYF. V gene TRBV5-4 combines with J gene TRBJ1-3; D not resolved. The CDR3 consists of 14 residues. CDR1 and CDR2 (germline): SGHNT, YYREEE (reference sequence). V dropped 0 bases and J dropped 1 base, with 5 bases sitting between them.

The chain couples TRBV6-5 to TRBJ1-1; no firm D call. This CDR3 has 15 residues. Trimming took 0 bases from V and 2 from J, leaving 10 bases between them. Germline lookup yields CDR1 MNHEY and CDR2 SVGAGI. The CDR3 DNA follows: TGTGCCAGCAGTTACTCGAGATACTACAACACTGAAGCTTTCTTT. It translates to CASSYSRYYNTEAFF.

This chain joins TRBV11-2 and TRBJ1-1, with D uncertain. V lost 7 bases to trimming and J lost 11 bases, with 17 bases between them. CDR1 and CDR2 (germline): SGHAT, FQNNGV. The CDR3 totals 12 residues. The CDR3 is CASTNRAYGAFF. The DNA of the CDR3 is TGTGCCAGCACCAATCGGGCGTATGGGGCTTTCTTT.

V and J are TRBV9 and TRBJ2-5; 8 positions agree with TRBD2. There are 16 residues in the CDR3. CDR1 and CDR2 (germline): SGDLS, YYNGEE. The junction had 10 bases not matched to a gene; V was cut back by 1 base and J by 5 bases. CDR3 sequence (DNA): TGTGCCAGCAGCGTATTGCCCAGCGGGAGAAGTGAGACCCAGTACTTC. Its protein is CASSVLPSGRSETQYF.

The V and J genes are TRBV10-3 and TRBJ2-3; 8 bases are shared with TRBD2. Looked up from germline, CDR1 is ENHRY and CDR2 is SYGVKD. The CDR3 runs 16 residues. J was trimmed by 1 base and V by 1 base; bases with no gene match: 4. The CDR3 DNA is TGTGCCATCAGTGAGTTCTTGCGGGGGGGCACAGATACGCAGTATTTT. Protein: CAISEFLRGGTDTQYF.

This chain links TRBV10-2 with TRBJ1-3; D remains ambiguous. Looked up from germline, CDR1 is WSHSY and CDR2 is SAAADI. Deletions cut 8 bases from V and 0 bases from J, with 8 bases between. The CDR3 length is 13 residues. The CDR3 protein is CASGQSSGNTIYF. The CDR3 coding sequence is TGCGCCAGCGGGCAGTCCTCTGGAAACACCATATATTTT.

The chain combines TRBV4-1 with TRBJ1-1, with D hard to call. Germline CDR1 and CDR2: MGHRA and YSYEKL. V was cut by 2 bases and J by 4 bases, with 14 bases left in between. The CDR3 has 15 residues. The CDR3 DNA reads TGCGCCAGCAGCCAATTTCTCACAGCTTCCACTGAAGCTTTCTTT. Residues: CASSQFLTASTEAFF.

The V call is TRBV10-1, the J call TRBJ2-1; D remains unclear. Germline loops: CDR1 WNHNN, CDR2 SYGVQD (reference sequence). This CDR3 region has 16 residues. Trimming pared 0 bases from V and 8 bases from J, leaving 17 bases between. The CDR3 protein is CASSESGSGFLHEQFF. DNA for the CDR3: TGCGCCAGCAGTGAGTCGGGGTCTGGATTCCTCCATGAGCAGTTCTTC.

The chain has TRBV7-2 and TRBJ1-5; D is unresolved. The CDR3 extends over 15 amino acids. Per germline, CDR1 SGHTA and CDR2 FQGNSA. Trimming pared 3 bases from V and 0 bases from J, leaving 9 bases between. The CDR3 DNA follows: TGTGCCAGCAGCTTCGCAGAGAATAGCAATCAGCCCCAGCATTTT. Translation: CASSFAENSNQPQHF.

The rearrangement uses TRBV2 and TRBJ2-5; 9 bases are shared with TRBD1. The CDR3 is 16 amino acids. Looked up from germline, CDR1 is SNHLY and CDR2 is FYNNEI. V shed 7 bases, J shed 4 bases, and the junction held 13 bases outside the gene matches. The CDR3 protein is CASTGTGGPKGETQYF. CDR3 sequence (DNA): TGTGCCAGCACTGGTACAGGGGGCCCAAAGGGAGAGACCCAGTACTTC.

The rearrangement joins TRBV10-1 to TRBJ1-1; D possibly corresponds to TRBD1 (5 bases). The ends were cut back, 3 bases at V and 5 bases at J, with 7 bases in the middle. CDR3 length: 12 amino acids. The germline V gene encodes CDR1 WNHNN and CDR2 SYGVQD (reference sequence). The CDR3 coding sequence is TGCGCCAGCAGTGACAGGGCGACTGAAGCTTTCTTT. Protein sequence: CASSDRATEAFF.

The chain carries TRBV4-1 and TRBJ1-4; TRBD1 is a possible D gene (6 bases). Germline assignment: CDR1 MGHRA and CDR2 YSYEKL. The germline V and J ends were trimmed by 1 base and 7 bases, with 16 bases remaining between them. The CDR3 is 16 residues long. The DNA of the CDR3 is TGCGCCAGCAGCCAAGGGCGGACGGGGGCCGGTGAAAAACTGTTTTTT. Its translation: CASSQGRTGAGEKLFF.

The chain joins TRBV11-2 to TRBJ1-2; the match to TRBD1 covers 8 bases. The CDR3 runs 13 residues. Trimming took 3 bases from V and 7 from J; bases not matched to a gene: 4. Germline loops: CDR1 SGHAT, CDR2 FQNNGV. The CDR3 region has the DNA TGTGCCAGCAGCTTCGACAGGGGAAGTGGCTACACCTTC. Its translation: CASSFDRGSGYTF. The whole variable domain, filled in from reference TRBV11-2 and TRBJ1-2, reads EAGVAQSPRYKIIEKRQSVAFWCNPISGHATLYWYQQILGQGPKLLIQFQNNGVVDDSQLPKDRFSAERLKGVDSTLKIQPAKLEDSAVYLCASSFDRGSGYTFGSGTRLTVV.

In its sample, this clone was seen a few times. V and J are TRBV13 and TRBJ2-7, with no clear D. Deletions cut 3 bases from V and 4 bases from J, with 10 bases between. This CDR3 has 13 amino acids. Germline CDR1 and CDR2: PRHDT and FYEKMQ (reference sequence). The CDR3 bases are TGTGCCAGCAGCTTGCCAGGATTGTACGAGCAGTACTTC. Protein sequence: CASSLPGLYEQYF.

The chain links TRBV5-5 to TRBJ1-5, with 7 bases lining up with TRBD1. Germline trimming cut 4 bases from V and 2 bases from J; bases unmatched to any gene: 3. The CDR3 spans 14 residues. The germline V gene has CDR1 SGHKS and CDR2 YYEKEE (reference sequence). The CDR3 bases are TGTGCCAGCAGCCTCACAGGGGGCAATCAGCCCCAGCATTTT. It yields the protein CASSLTGGNQPQHF. The full variable domain, rest sourced from reference TRBV5-5 and TRBJ1-5, is DAGVTQSPTHLIKTRGQQVTLRCSPISGHKSVSWYQQVLGQGPQFIFQYYEKEERGRGNFPDRFSARQFPNYSSELNVNALLLGDSALYLCASSLTGGNQPQHFGDGTRLSIL.

V is TRBV4-2 and J is TRBJ1-4; D call uncertain. Per the germline V gene, CDR1 is LGHNA and CDR2 is YNFKEQ. The length of the CDR3 is 14 residues. V lost 0 bases to trimming and J lost 10 bases, with 12 bases between them. In nucleotides, the CDR3 is TGTGCCAGCAGCCAAGAGACTAACGAGGGAAAACTGTTTTTT. Protein product: CASSQETNEGKLFF.

The rearrangement joins TRBV27 to TRBJ2-2; 9 bases match TRBD1. Germline CDR1 reads MNHEY; CDR2 reads SMNVEV (reference sequence). V dropped 4 bases and J dropped 9; count of bases not matched to a gene: 3. The CDR3 is made up of 13 amino acids. CDR3 in DNA: TGTGCCAGCAGTTACAGGGGGCGGAGGGAGCTGTTTTTT. Amino acid sequence: CASSYRGRRELFF.